Listed below are T cell receptor beta chains from one sample, sequenced in a study of human T cells and chemical hapten exposure. MiXCR, applied by TCRdb to the RACE reads, yields one record per CDR3 protein. The sample holds just over 350,000 distinct CDR3 sequences, about 6% seen once. Sequenced here: whole blood, sampled in connection with sensitization to the hapten diphenylcyclopropenone (DPC). Source of these receptors: a woman younger than 35 with alopecia areata. Some clones in this sample may be carry-over from other donors' samples. Both conserved end residues are part of each CDR3. The D gene is left open where the match is weak. Clone size appears in some rows only: once, few, many, or a class for an expanded clone.

J: TRBJ1-4; D: TRBD1; size: many; V: TRBV4-3; CDR3: CASSQDLPADRGLGATNEKLFF; DNA: TGCGCCAGCAGCCAAGATCTCCCCGCGGACAGGGGGCTGGGAGCAACTAATGAAAAACTGTTTTTT
J: TRBJ1-1; D: NA; size: many; V: TRBV6-2/TRBV6-3; CDR3: CASSSFRGAEAFF; DNA: TGTGCCAGCAGTTCGTTCAGGGGCGCTGAAGCTTTCTTT
J: TRBJ1-2; D: TRBD1; size: NA; V: TRBV5-6; CDR3: CASSFESGGYGYTF; DNA: TGTGCCAGCAGCTTCGAATCAGGGGGCTACGGCTACACCTTC
J: TRBJ1-4; D: NA; size: NA; V: TRBV5-4; CDR3: CASSPGRDATNEKLFF; DNA: TGTGCCAGCAGCCCCGGACGGGATGCAACTAATGAAAAACTGTTTTTT
J: TRBJ2-3; D: NA; size: many; V: TRBV7-8; CDR3: CASSIRDSNTDTQYF; DNA: TGTGCCAGCAGCATCCGGGACTCAAACACAGATACGCAGTATTTT
J: TRBJ1-1; D: NA; size: many; V: TRBV21-1; CDR3: CASSKVYHSQGWNTEAFF; DNA: TGTGCCAGCAGCAAAGTGTATCACAGCCAAGGGTGGAACACTGAAGCTTTCTTT
J: TRBJ2-5; D: TRBD2; size: many; V: TRBV11-3; CDR3: CASSLGPSGGRETQYF; DNA: TGTGCCAGCAGCTTAGGTCCTAGCGGGGGGCGAGAGACCCAGTACTTC
J: TRBJ1-1; D: TRBD1; size: many; V: TRBV7-2; CDR3: CASSRQGDTEAFF; DNA: TGTGCCAGCAGCCGACAGGGAGACACTGAAGCTTTCTTT
J: TRBJ2-5; D: NA; size: many; V: TRBV10-3; CDR3: CAISDREETQYF; DNA: TGTGCCATCAGTGACAGGGAAGAGACCCAGTACTTC
J: TRBJ1-2; D: NA; size: many; V: TRBV7-2; CDR3: CASSLVGVDDGYTF; DNA: TGTGCCAGCAGCTTAGTGGGGGTTGATGATGGCTACACCTTC
J: TRBJ1-3; D: NA; size: NA; V: TRBV9; CDR3: CASSVGRTSSGNTIYF; DNA: TGTGCCAGCAGCGTGGGCAGGACGAGCTCTGGAAACACCATATATTTT
J: TRBJ2-5; D: TRBD2; size: NA; V: TRBV29-1; CDR3: CSALAGQETQYF; DNA: TGCAGCGCCTTAGCGGGCCAAGAGACCCAGTACTTC
J: TRBJ1-1; D: NA; size: many; V: TRBV6-5; CDR3: CASSYSRETEAFF; DNA: TGTGCCAGCAGTTACTCCCGGGAAACTGAAGCTTTCTTT
J: TRBJ2-5; D: TRBD1; size: NA; V: TRBV6-2/TRBV6-3; CDR3: CASNTGARETQYF; DNA: TGTGCCAGCAATACAGGGGCCCGAGAGACCCAGTACTTC
J: TRBJ2-7; D: NA; size: few; V: TRBV3-1; CDR3: CASSPQGGVSPEQYF; DNA: TGTGCCAGCAGCCCCCAGGGGGGGGTGTCGCCCGAGCAGTACTTC
J: TRBJ1-1; D: TRBD1; size: NA; V: TRBV6-6; CDR3: CASSYSWTGRITEAFF; DNA: TGTGCCAGCAGTTACTCGTGGACAGGGCGCATTACAGAAGCTTTCTTT
J: TRBJ2-1; D: TRBD1; size: once; V: TRBV7-9; CDR3: CASSVRDRDDNEQFF; DNA: TGTGCCAGCAGCGTCCGGGACAGGGATGACAATGAGCAGTTCTTC
J: TRBJ1-1; D: NA; size: many; V: TRBV12-5; CDR3: CASGLALLGTEAFF; DNA: TGTGCTAGTGGTTTGGCACTATTAGGGACTGAAGCTTTCTTT
J: TRBJ1-2; D: NA; size: few; V: TRBV7-9; CDR3: CASSLGQQGASTYGYTF; DNA: TGTGCCAGCAGCTTGGGTCAGCAGGGAGCTTCAACCTATGGCTACACCTTC
J: TRBJ1-2; D: NA; size: many; V: TRBV6-5; CDR3: CASVTTHGYTF; DNA: TGTGCCAGCGTAACAACCCATGGCTACACCTTC
J: TRBJ2-1; D: TRBD1; size: NA; V: TRBV27; CDR3: CASTPDRALIRNEQFF; DNA: TGTGCCAGCACCCCAGACAGGGCCTTAATCCGCAATGAGCAGTTCTTC
J: TRBJ2-4; D: TRBD1; size: few; V: TRBV12-3/TRBV12-4; CDR3: CASSPMGQGKNIQYF; DNA: TGTGCCAGCAGCCCCATGGGACAGGGGAAAAACATTCAGTACTTC
J: TRBJ2-1; D: TRBD2; size: NA; V: TRBV6-6; CDR3: CASRPSGGGRDEQFF; DNA: TGTGCTAGCAGACCTAGCGGGGGGGGAAGGGATGAGCAGTTCTTC
J: TRBJ1-1; D: NA; size: few; V: TRBV18; CDR3: CASSPNGGRVGNTEAFF; DNA: TGTGCCAGCTCACCAAACGGGGGGCGGGTTGGAAACACTGAAGCTTTCTTT
J: TRBJ2-1; D: NA; size: many; V: TRBV7-2; CDR3: CASSWGLNNEQFF; DNA: TGTGCCAGCAGCTGGGGACTTAACAATGAGCAGTTCTTC
J: TRBJ2-1; D: TRBD1; size: few; V: TRBV3-1; CDR3: CASSRQGLTTNEQFF; DNA: TGTGCCAGCAGCCGACAGGGGCTAACAACTAATGAGCAGTTCTTC
J: TRBJ1-6; D: TRBD1; size: many; V: TRBV28; CDR3: CASSPRDRLWPLHF; DNA: TGTGCCAGCAGTCCCCGGGACAGACTCTGGCCCCTCCACTTT
J: TRBJ1-5; D: TRBD1; size: few; V: TRBV4-1; CDR3: CASSQHGQGAQQPQHF; DNA: TGCGCCAGCAGCCAACACGGACAGGGGGCACAGCAGCCCCAGCATTTT
J: TRBJ2-3; D: TRBD2; size: NA; V: TRBV3-1; CDR3: CASSQDLGGTTQYF; DNA: TGTGCCAGCAGCCAAGATCTCGGGGGGACTACGCAGTATTTT
J: TRBJ1-6; D: NA; size: NA; V: TRBV9; CDR3: CASSPLMSSPLHF; DNA: TGTGCCAGCAGCCCCCTGATGAGTTCACCCCTCCACTTT
J: TRBJ1-6; D: NA; size: many; V: TRBV12-3/TRBV12-4; CDR3: CASSSTDNNSPLHF; DNA: TGTGCCAGCAGCTCTACAGATAATAATTCACCCCTCCACTTT
J: TRBJ2-5; D: TRBD2; size: NA; V: TRBV4-3; CDR3: CASSQDSQSEIESGGDQETQYF; DNA: TGCGCCAGCAGCCAAGATTCCCAGAGCGAAATTGAAAGCGGGGGGGATCAAGAGACCCAGTACTTC
J: TRBJ1-1; D: TRBD1; size: NA; V: TRBV6-2/TRBV6-3; CDR3: CASTKAQGAGTEAFF; DNA: TGTGCCAGCACCAAAGCACAGGGGGCCGGCACTGAAGCTTTCTTT
J: TRBJ1-5; D: NA; size: few; V: TRBV6-2/TRBV6-3; CDR3: CASSYSIGGQPQHF; DNA: TGTGCCAGCAGTTACTCGATCGGGGGACAGCCCCAGCATTTT
J: TRBJ2-5; D: NA; size: few; V: TRBV7-2; CDR3: CASSFRMGAETQYF; DNA: TGTGCCAGCAGCTTTAGGATGGGGGCGGAGACCCAGTACTTC
J: TRBJ2-3; D: NA; size: NA; V: TRBV28; CDR3: CASSPPGSPADTQYF; DNA: TGTGCCAGCAGTCCCCCGGGGAGTCCGGCAGATACGCAGTATTTT
J: TRBJ1-1; D: NA; size: few; V: TRBV4-2; CDR3: CASSQVGELEAFF; DNA: TGTGCCAGCAGCCAAGTCGGGGAACTTGAAGCTTTCTTT
J: TRBJ2-7; D: NA; size: NA; V: TRBV27; CDR3: CASSPYGGGSSYEQYF; DNA: TGTGCCAGCAGTCCTTATGGGGGTGGGAGCTCCTACGAGCAGTACTTC
J: TRBJ2-5; D: NA; size: many; V: TRBV12-3/TRBV12-4; CDR3: CASSLMTESGTQYF; DNA: TGTGCCAGCAGCCTCATGACCGAGTCGGGGACCCAGTACTTC
J: TRBJ2-3; D: NA; size: NA; V: TRBV7-9; CDR3: CASSLEAAGQWDTQYF; DNA: TGTGCCAGCAGCTTGGAGGCGGCGGGCCAGTGGGATACGCAGTATTTT
J: TRBJ2-7; D: TRBD2; size: NA; V: TRBV6-2/TRBV6-3; CDR3: CASSYGGTSPYEQYF; DNA: TGTGCCAGCAGTTACGGCGGGACTAGTCCCTACGAGCAGTACTTC
J: TRBJ2-5; D: NA; size: many; V: TRBV6-5; CDR3: CASSYLGPKETQYF; DNA: TGTGCCAGCAGTTACTTGGGCCCCAAAGAGACCCAGTACTTC
J: TRBJ1-2; D: NA; size: NA; V: TRBV6-6; CDR3: CASSSIQGIGYGYTF; DNA: TGTGCCAGCAGTTCCATCCAGGGGATTGGCTATGGCTACACCTTC
J: TRBJ1-1; D: NA; size: many; V: TRBV27; CDR3: CASSLQGGVMNTEAFF; DNA: TGTGCCAGCAGTTTACAGGGAGGGGTAATGAACACTGAAGCTTTCTTT
J: TRBJ1-1; D: NA; size: many; V: TRBV29-1; CDR3: CSAGPLNTEAFF; DNA: TGCAGCGCGGGACCGCTGAACACTGAAGCTTTCTTT
J: TRBJ2-3; D: TRBD1; size: many; V: TRBV25-1; CDR3: CASIGQGATDTQYF; DNA: TGTGCCAGCATTGGACAGGGGGCAACAGATACGCAGTATTTT
J: TRBJ1-6; D: NA; size: NA; V: TRBV5-6; CDR3: CASSLPGGFGPLHF; DNA: TGTGCCAGCAGCTTGCCCGGCGGTTTTGGACCCCTCCACTTT
J: TRBJ1-6; D: NA; size: few; V: TRBV7-9; CDR3: CASSQGSPENSPLHF; DNA: TGTGCCAGCAGCCAGGGTTCCCCTGAAAATTCACCCCTCCACTTT
J: TRBJ1-2; D: NA; size: many; V: TRBV7-9; CDR3: CASSLAGYYGYTF; DNA: TGTGCCAGCAGCTTAGCGGGGTACTATGGCTACACCTTC
J: TRBJ2-1; D: NA; size: NA; V: TRBV10-3; CDR3: CAISESREQFF; DNA: TGTGCCATCAGTGAGTCGAGGGAGCAGTTCTTC
J: TRBJ1-5; D: NA; size: many; V: TRBV6-1; CDR3: CASSDPPGQPQHF; DNA: TGTGCCAGCAGTGACCCGCCTGGTCAGCCCCAGCATTTT
J: TRBJ1-2; D: NA; size: many; V: TRBV12-3/TRBV12-4; CDR3: CASSLMGGGRNYGYTF; DNA: TGTGCCAGCAGTTTAATGGGCGGAGGGAGGAACTATGGCTACACCTTC
J: TRBJ2-3; D: TRBD2; size: few; V: TRBV7-2; CDR3: CASSSPGRGGPDTQYF; DNA: TGTGCCAGCAGCTCCCCCGGGCGGGGGGGCCCAGATACGCAGTATTTT